Below, 11 T cell receptor beta chains from the same sample are listed, as sequenced in a study of T cells in localized non-small cell lung cancer. Generated by immunoSEQ multiplex PCR, the TCRdb table keeps only in-frame clones and is missing some. Seen here are 2,500 to 3,500 clones, approximately 34% observed once, and the top ten hold 7.5% to 10%. The sequenced sample was lung tumor tissue, obtained before any cancer treatment. These receptor sequences come from a female donor older than 55 with stage I lung adenocarcinoma.

This chain joins TRBV29-1 and TRBJ1-5; the match to TRBD1 covers 8 bases. The CDR3 spans 13 residues. The ends lost 6 bases at V and 7 bases at J; junction bases unmatched: 8. CDR1 is SQVTM, CDR2 ANQGSEA, per germline. CDR3 residues: CSVLSTGEQPQHF. The CDR3 DNA follows: TGCAGCGTCCTATCGACAGGGGAACAGCCCCAGCATTTT.

The chain links TRBV28 to TRBJ2-4, with 11 bases lining up with TRBD2. Germline-derived CDR1 and CDR2 are MDHEN and SYDVKM. The trim removed 6 bases at V and 6 bases at J, leaving 7 bases unmatched. CDR3 length: 15 residues. Here the CDR3 DNA reads TGTGCCAGCAGCCCCACTAGCGGGAGAGCAAACATTCAGTACTTC. Encoded protein: CASSPTSGRANIQYF.

The CDR3 DNA is TGTGCCAGCAGCGTAAACAGGGCAGATACGCAGTATTTT. It specifies CASSVNRADTQYF. The gene calls are TRBV2 and TRBJ2-3; D perhaps matches TRBD1 (6 bases). CDR3 length equals 13 residues. V was trimmed by 6 bases and J by 4 bases, leaving 11 bases between them. The germline CDR1 and CDR2 sequences are SNHLY and FYNNEI.

This chain's CDR3 is CASSQGEGNSPLHF. Written as DNA, the CDR3 is TGTGCCAGCTCCCAGGGGGAGGGAAATTCACCCCTCCACTTT. The rearrangement uses TRBV18 and TRBJ1-6, with 7 bases lining up with TRBD1. This CDR3 spans 14 amino acids. Trimming took 6 bases from V and 7 from J; bases not matched to a gene: 6. Germline assignment: CDR1 KGHSH and CDR2 LQKENI. The variable domain in full, completed from reference TRBV18 and TRBJ1-6, reads NAGVMQNPRHLVRRRGQEARLRCSPMKGHSHVYWYRQLPEEGLKFMVYLQKENIIDESGMPKERFSAEFPKEGPSILRIQQVVRGDSAAYFCASSQGEGNSPLHFGNGTRLTVT.

This clone appeared a few times. V gene TRBV28 combines with J gene TRBJ1-2, with a weak D call TRBD1 (6 bases). The germline V gene encodes CDR1 MDHEN and CDR2 SYDVKM. V lost 7 bases and J 4 bases, leaving 16 bases between the germline ends. The CDR3 extends over 14 amino acids. The CDR3 is CASTRGGGLYGYTF. The CDR3 bases are TGTGCCAGCACCCGAGGGGGGGGTCTCTATGGCTACACCTTC.

The gene calls are TRBV10-1 and TRBJ2-4; 11 nucleotides align to TRBD2. This CDR3 spans 18 amino acids. The V and J ends lost 5 bases and 3 bases, in that order; junction bases with no gene match: 12. The germline gives CDR1 WNHNN, CDR2 SYGVQD (reference sequence). Written as DNA, the CDR3 is TGCGCCAGCAGTCCCGGACTAGCGGGCGCCCTTGGCAAAAACATTCAGTACTTC. This codes for CASSPGLAGALGKNIQYF.

The rearrangement links TRBV12-5 to TRBJ2-7; 9 bases map to TRBD2. The ends lost 5 bases at V and 4 bases at J; junction bases unmatched: 15. The CDR3 extends over 17 amino acids. Germline V gene lookup returns CDR1 LGHNT and CDR2 FRNRAP. CDR3 in DNA: TGTGCTAGTGGTCCAAACAAAAAGCGGGAGGCCCGGTACGAGCAGTACTTC. Encoded protein: CASGPNKKREARYEQYF.

This chain links TRBV6-8 with TRBJ2-1; tentative D call: TRBD2 (6 bases). Germline V lookup: CDR1 MNHGY, CDR2 SAAAGT. Trimming left V 7 bases short and J 8 bases short, with 21 bases between. The CDR3 contains 15 residues. The CDR3 sequence: CASNPSRDSLYEQFF. The CDR3 DNA follows: TGTGCCAGCAACCCCTCACGGGACTCCCTGTATGAGCAGTTCTTC.

This chain connects TRBV18 to TRBJ2-5; unclear D gene. The length of the CDR3 is 14 residues. CDR1 KGHSH and CDR2 LQKENI come from the germline V gene. V shed 6 bases and J shed 1 base, with 12 bases lying between them. The CDR3 loop reads CASSFQASQETQYF. The DNA of the CDR3 is TGTGCCAGCTCGTTCCAGGCATCCCAAGAGACCCAGTACTTC.

This rearrangement joins TRBV2 to TRBJ2-5; 7 bases match TRBD2. The junction had 5 bases not matched to a gene; V was cut back by 0 bases and J by 4 bases. Germline loops: CDR1 SNHLY, CDR2 FYNNEI. This CDR3 is 15 amino acids long. The CDR3 is CASSEAVTGGETQYF. The DNA of the CDR3 is TGTGCCAGCAGTGAAGCGGTGACGGGGGGAGAGACCCAGTACTTC.

The J gene is TRBJ1-4, the V gene TRBV7-4; TRBD1 aligns across 8 bases. V trimming: 4 bases; J trimming: 7 bases; junction bases outside the gene matches: 2. Germline lookup yields CDR1 SGHVT and CDR2 SQSDAQ. This CDR3 is 13 amino acids long. The CDR3 sequence is CASSSGQAEKLFF. DNA for the CDR3: TGTGCCAGCAGCTCGGGACAGGCTGAAAAACTGTTTTTT. Full variable domain (rest looked up from reference TRBV7-4 and TRBJ1-4): GAGVSQSPRYKVAKRGRDVALRCDSISGHVTLYWYRQTLGQGSEVLTYSQSDAQRDKSGRPSGRFSAERPERSVSTLKIQRTEQGDSAVYLCASSSGQAEKLFFGSGTQLSVL.